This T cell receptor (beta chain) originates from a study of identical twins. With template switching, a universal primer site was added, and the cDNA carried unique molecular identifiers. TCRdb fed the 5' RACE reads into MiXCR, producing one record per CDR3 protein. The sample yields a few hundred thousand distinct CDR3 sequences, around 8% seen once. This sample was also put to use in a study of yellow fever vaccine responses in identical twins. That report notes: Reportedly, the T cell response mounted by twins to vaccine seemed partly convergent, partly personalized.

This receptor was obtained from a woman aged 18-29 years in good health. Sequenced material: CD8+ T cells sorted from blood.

CDR3 region: CASSIGPGTTYEQYF. For the CDR3, the DNA is TGTGCCAGTAGTATTGGCCCCGGGACCACCTACGAGCAGTACTTC. The rearrangement uses TRBV19 and TRBJ2-7; either TRBD1 or TRBD2 may fit D (5 bases each). The CDR3 totals 15 residues. Trimming stripped 3 bases from V and 2 bases from J, with 14 bases between. The germline gives CDR1 LNHDA, CDR2 SQIVND (reference sequence).